The sequence of this T cell receptor beta chain was determined in a study of persistence of HIV-infected CD4 T cells (dated by TCRdb to 2019 to 2021). Regarding the complete study: The study isolated CMV- and HIV-1 Gag-responding CD4+ T cells from ART-treated individuals to examine antigen-driven clonal expansion of HIV-1-infected cells. The TCR cluster analysis across participants included roughly eight participants for CMV and roughly 7 participants for Gag. The median time the participants had spent on suppressive ART was 8 years. Apart from a couple of participants who underwent leukapheresis at a single time point, peripheral blood samples of up to about 180 mL were collected from participants at multiple time points. TCRbeta sequencing assessed the clonality of all cells in each sorted population, while proviral sequencing assessed the clonality of infected cells. Study-wide findings and limitations: Few individuals were included in the study, and only a limited range of antigens was tested. Within the same sorted populations, how oligoclonal the TCRs were correlated with how oligoclonal the proviruses were. Significantly lower TCRbeta richness was observed in CMV- and Gag-responding cells than in anti-CD3/anti-CD28-responding cells, and higher oligoclonality was observed in CMV-responding cells than in CD3/CD28-stimulated and Gag-responding cells. Degenerate expanded CDR3beta sequences were enriched in antigen-responding cells, suggesting convergent selection of CD4+ responses to CMV and Gag. Restriction of bulk TCR analyses to the rare CMV-responding cells that actually carried HIV-1 proviruses was not possible.

Sample treatment or condition, as interpreted from the label and publication: suppressive antiretroviral therapy. Cells were stimulated with lysates of CMV-infected fibroblasts at 9 to 10 ug/mL. Nonresponding CD40L-negative CD69-negative CD45RO-high memory CD4+ T cells were sorted as memory populations depleted of antigen-responding cells. Participants were HIV-1-infected adults who started suppressive ART during chronic infection. For at least 4 years, the participants' plasma HIV-1 RNA had been undetectable, below 50 copies/mL. To be included, a participant needed positive CMV serology and a CD4+ T cell count above 400 cells/uL. Before stimulation, PBMCs were isolated using density centrifugation and then depleted of CD8+ T cells. Stimulation of CD8-depleted PBMCs was carried out for around 19 hours with anti-CD28/CD49d costimulation, CD40-blocking antibody and enfuvirtide, to prevent new infections. Sorting was done on either a Beckman Coulter MoFlo Legacy or an XDP sorter, and propidium iodide was used to exclude dead cells. Genomic DNA was extracted using the QIAamp DNA Mini Kit for samples with more than one million cells and using the Quick-DNA Microprep Kit for all other samples.

In regard to this clone: Its antigen has not been determined. The record has no base qualities; no much larger clone is one base away.

The immunoSEQ hsTCRB assay version 4, run in survey mode, was used to sequence TCRbeta repertoires from genomic DNA. For TCRbeta sequencing, genomic DNA was diluted to roughly 10 ng/uL, and up to 1 ug was used per sample. As for how the authors treated the data: Analysis of the TCRbeta data was done in ImmunoSeq Analyzer 3.0, and diversity was computed on productive nucleotide rearrangements. Lower-bound TCR diversity was estimated with the improved Chao index, and clonality with the Gini coefficient using the Immunarch R package. When different nucleotide rearrangements encoded the same CDR3beta amino acid sequence, each rearrangement was treated as a distinct clonotype. TCRbeta sequences significantly enriched in antigen-responding cells relative to anti-CD3/anti-CD28-activated cells were identified by differential abundance analysis. Using predicted peptide-MHC specificity as the basis, GLIPH2 grouped TCRs into clusters, both for each participant individually and for the merged data sets that combined participants. TCRdb holds this immuneACCESS table with in-frame rearrangements only. Some clones are missing; in checked studies, unresolved V genes explain under half, and the rest has no known cause. V and J calls and clone size are those listed in that table; D and trimming were worked out from the DNA. This sample gives under 60,000 clones in total; under 85% of them show up just once. In total, the top ten clones hold approximately 3% of the sample.

Counted from cysteine to phenylalanine, this CDR3 has 18 amino acids. The only DNA kept is the CDR3, 54 bases in frame from the first base. The sequence links TRBV21-1 to TRBJ1-1; the D call of TRBD1 is as the table states it, not checked on the DNA. TRBV21-1 is given as a pseudogene. The source of this sequence is an adult man with HIV who was CMV-seropositive. The sequences come from CD4+ T cells sorted from PBMCs after approximately 18-hour stimulation, collected from a patient who received antiretroviral therapy. The cell subset or site label here, explained by the study, means: CD40L-CD69- CD45RO-high memory CD4 T cells not responding to CMV lysate. This receptor has the CDR3 CASSKGNSPAVMNTEAFF. Read as DNA, the sequence is TGTGCCAGCAGCAAAGGTAACAGTCCTGCCGTTATGAACACTGAAGCTTTCTTT.